This TCR beta chain emerged from a study of cytomegalovirus exposure and HLA in healthy donors. Study as a whole: An early data release held tens of millions of unique TCRs from HLA-typed donors.

The CDR3 sequence is 17 residues long. Germline trimming cut 0 bases from V and 1 base from J; bases unmatched to any gene: 8. Germline V CDR1 and CDR2: SGDLS, YYNGEE. Overall study findings and caveats: Earlier findings revealed that most TCR beta V segments proved productive either about 87% or about 30% of the time. In a later analysis, TCR beta V- and J-gene trimming showed a link to a missense DCLRE1C variant.

The PCR had 60 Vbeta and 13 Jbeta primers. Sequencing was performed with immunoSEQ multiplex PCR; in TCRdb, only in-frame clones are kept and a portion is missing. The sample holds 150,000 to 200,000 clones, around 80% seen once. In the case of this clone: The antigen is unknown.

The rearrangement uses TRBV9 and TRBJ2-5; 8 bases agree with TRBD2. The receptor was isolated from a woman in her 30s in good health and CMV-seronegative. The sequenced material came from PBMCs. The CDR3 reads CASSVDPGGGIQETQYF. CDR3 DNA: TGTGCCAGCAGCGTAGATCCGGGCGGGGGGATCCAAGAGACCCAGTACTTC.